The clone carrying this T cell receptor (beta chain) has a handful of counts. The antigen remains undetermined. RNA transcripts yielded amplified TCR beta CDR3 regions. HTBI primers drove first-round RT-PCR of the TCR CDR3. TCRdb reprocessed the multiplex PCR reads with MiXCR, giving one entry per CDR3 protein. This table has 300,000 to 400,000 distinct CDR3 sequences, about 18% appearing once. Trimming pared 4 bases from V and 7 bases from J, leaving 8 bases between. Germline V gene lookup returns CDR1 ENHRY and CDR2 SYGVKD. The CDR3 sequence is 12 residues long. This sample was taken from a study of T cells in Graves' hyperthyroidism and ophthalmopathy. Study-level background: Peripheral blood was drawn at first diagnosis, prior to all treatment. The study, taken as a whole, reports: Appearing also in blood were most of the thyroid clonotypes expanded above 0.001.

The clonotype originates from a young man with Graves' ophthalmopathy. The sequenced material came from blood. The V and J genes are TRBV10-3 and TRBJ2-1; tentative D call: TRBD2 (6 bases). The CDR3 bases are TGTGCCATCAGTGGGGGGGAAAATGAGCAGTTCTTC. Translating gives CAISGGENEQFF.